The T cell receptor (beta chain) under discussion was sequenced for a study of blood T cell repertoires in COVID-19. TCRdb's copy holds only in-frame clones and misses some; the assay was immunoSEQ multiplex PCR. Of 150,000 or so clones in the sample, roughly 84% were seen once. J lost 9 bases, V lost 2 bases, and 7 bases had no gene match. This CDR3 comprises 14 residues. The germline V gene encodes CDR1 MNHNY and CDR2 SVGAGI (reference sequence). The sample consisted of peripheral blood. This chain uses TRBV6-6 with TRBJ1-1; 9 positions match TRBD1. The clonotype was recovered from a man over 45 with active or convalescent COVID-19. The CDR3 here is CASSYTGGLEKAFF. CDR3 nucleotides: TGTGCCAGCAGTTACACAGGGGGCCTCGAAAAAGCTTTCTTT.